This T cell receptor (beta chain) was identified during a study of blood T cell repertoires in COVID-19 (dated by TCRdb to the early 2020s). Context from the whole study: Samples from collaborators originated in the United States, Italy and Spain and spanned both the acute and convalescent phases of COVID-19. The material from the prospective study consisted of cDNA or gDNA derived from T cells, B-cell-depleted T cells, or PBMCs. The dataset comprised deeply sampled blood TCRbeta repertoires from subjects exposed to, actively infected with, or recovered from COVID-19. The repertoires were released in a freely available public database meant as a resource for research on the immune response to SARS-CoV-2. The samples were drawn from two sources: the first 160 participants of the ongoing ImmuneRACE study, and over 1,000 subjects contributed by 6 global collaborators. A de-identified subject ID, COVID-19 status, age in years and sex were almost always included in the sample metadata. HLA class I and class II types, where available, came from metadata supplied by the sample provider rather than from assay-based typing.

Taken from the germline V gene, the CDR1 and CDR2 loops are KGHDR and SFDVKD. From the cysteine through the phenylalanine, the CDR3 covers 12 amino acids. Just the 36-base CDR3 DNA is kept, in frame starting at base 1. V lost 1 base and J lost 8 bases; the stretch between them is 7 bases long. In regard to this clone: The target of this receptor is not known. No much larger clonotype is one base removed from it; base qualities were not supplied.

Overall results and qualifications from the work: Clinical and demographic metadata were provided uncurated, with the amount varying by source and participant.

In the prospective study, participants were roughly 18 to 100 years old, resided in approximately 22 geographic areas of the United States, and were enrolled through a virtual design. In the prospective study, cohorts were assigned on the basis of participant-reported clinical history obtained from a screening survey and a study questionnaire. For ImmuneRACE Cohort 3, a participant was defined as recovered based on two consecutive negative NP/OP PCR tests, clearance by a healthcare professional, or resolution of symptoms. Each participant in the prospective study had whole blood, serum and a nasopharyngeal or oropharyngeal swab collected by mobile phlebotomists. Prospective study participants could optionally give additional blood draws and questionnaires over an approximately two-month period. Blood samples from the prospective study were shipped frozen or at room temperature prior to DNA extraction.

TCRbeta CDR3 regions were amplified from genomic DNA using the immunoSEQ Assay, a bias-controlled multiplex PCR. The original methods were these. The number of nucleated cells in each sample was estimated by amplification of reference gene primers within the assay. To quantify the absolute abundance of each unique TCRbeta CDR3 rearrangement, sequence reads were collapsed and filtered. For each sample, productive Simpson clonality was calculated as the square root of Simpson's diversity index over productive rearrangements. TCRdb limited this immuneACCESS table to in-frame rearrangements with V and J called. A share of clones is missing; checked studies link under half to unresolved V genes, and the rest is unexplained. V and J calls plus clone size are reproduced from that table; the DNA served to infer D and trimming. The table for this sample lists a few hundred thousand clones; approximately 90% of them were counted only once. Of the sample, about 1.1% is held by the ten largest clones.

The sample consisted of PBMCs or T cells enriched from blood (not recorded which). This receptor was obtained from a woman younger than 30 who had recovered from COVID-19. This receptor chain uses TRBV24-1 and TRBJ1-2; the D gene cannot be resolved reliably. The DNA reads as follows: TGTGCCACCAGTGATTTTGTAGAAGGCTACACCTTC. This encodes CATSDFVEGYTF.